The subject of this entry is one T cell receptor beta chain. Profiling relied on immunoSEQ multiplex PCR, and the TCRdb table lists in-frame clones only, not all of them. The table has 40,000 to 55,000 clones, 82% seen once. The sample is drawn from a study of blood T cell repertoires in COVID-19. Study at large: Samples taken during acute and convalescent COVID-19 were collected in the United States, Italy and Spain. The cDNA or gDNA used as material had been derived from T cells, B-cell-depleted T cells, or PBMCs.

CDR3 length: 16 amino acids. In germline, CDR1 is SGHRS, CDR2 YFSETQ. V was trimmed by 9 bases and J by 0 bases, leaving 19 bases between them. The chain has TRBV5-1 and TRBJ2-1; no clear D. The clonotype originates from a woman aged 70-85 years with acute or convalescent COVID-19. The sequencing input was peripheral blood. In DNA, the CDR3 is TGCGCCACCTATCCCGTGACTGTGAGCTCCTACAATGAGCAGTTCTTC. Its protein is CATYPVTVSSYNEQFF.